The clone carrying this TCR beta chain was seen at least ten times. No antigen is known for it. These data come from a study of T cells in Graves' hyperthyroidism and ophthalmopathy. Study as a whole: Peripheral blood samples were taken at initial diagnosis, prior to any treatment. Overall study results and limits: Most thyroid clonotypes that were expanded above 0.001 also turned up in blood.

Using RNA transcripts as the source, TCR beta CDR3 regions were amplified. The study used the HTBI primer set for a first-round RT-PCR of the TCR CDR3. Each CDR3 protein gets one entry after TCRdb re-called the multiplex PCR reads with MiXCR. The sample records around 600,000 distinct CDR3 sequences, approximately 15% being singletons. A Clinical Activity Score of at least 3, a NOSPECS grade of at least 4 and a duration under 3 months were recorded in the ophthalmopathy patients. For the diagnoses, clinical symptoms, serum thyroxine and TRAb, thyroid ultrasound and orbital computed tomography were used. This sequence was found in a woman younger than 30 with Graves' ophthalmopathy. The sequenced material came from blood.

For the CDR3, the DNA is TGTGCCGCGGGGGGCACTGAAGCTTTCTTT. It encodes CAAGGTEAFF. The chain combines TRBV6-1 with TRBJ1-1; a possible D gene is TRBD1 (5 bases). V lost 11 bases and J 4 bases, leaving 8 bases between the germline ends. The CDR3 spans 10 residues. Germline-derived CDR1 and CDR2 are MNHNS and SASEGT.